One sample yielded the 4 T cell receptor beta chains listed below, sequenced in a study of CD8+CD57+ T cells in acquired aplastic anemia. TCR beta VDJ and CDR3 profiling used genomic DNA as template. TCRdb re-analysed the reads in MiXCR, keeping a single row per CDR3 protein. The table shows 150,000 to 200,000 distinct CDR3 sequences, with 50% to 75% occurring only once. Sequenced material: sorted CD4+, CD8+, or CD8+CD57+ T cells (not recorded which) from PBMCs. The receptors were gathered from a human donor with severe aplastic anemia or a healthy control (not recorded which).

This clonotype was observed a single time. The genes are TRBV10-3 and TRBJ2-7, with TRBD1 matching 9 bases. V shed 5 bases and J 4 bases; nucleotides not matched to a gene: 12. Germline CDR1 reads ENHRY; CDR2 reads SYGVKD. The CDR3 extends over 16 amino acids. In nucleotides, the CDR3 is TGTGCCATCAGTTCCCCCTTGGGGACAGGGTTGTACGAGCAGTACTTC. It specifies CAISSPLGTGLYEQYF.

In regard to this clonotype: A much larger clone sits a single nucleotide away, making a read error possible. V is TRBV2 and J is TRBJ2-3; no clear D. Germline V lookup: CDR1 SNHLY, CDR2 FYNNEI. This CDR3 has 15 residues. The CDR3 DNA reads TGTTCCAGCAGCCCAGCTGGCAGAATCACAGATACGCAGTATTTT. This codes for CSSSPAGRITDTQYF.

This chain links TRBV7-9 with TRBJ2-7; D tentatively reads TRBD1 or TRBD2 (5 bases each). Germline loops: CDR1 SEHNR, CDR2 FQNEAQ (reference sequence). This CDR3 is built from 13 residues. The V and J ends lost 0 bases and 5 bases respectively, with 8 bases between them. The DNA for the CDR3 is TGTGCCAGCAGCTTAGCGTTGGGGGACGAGCAGTACTTC. Translated, it gives CASSLALGDEQYF.

This chain links TRBV29-1 with TRBJ1-2; 7 nucleotides align to TRBD1. V trimming: 7 bases; J trimming: 3 bases; junction bases outside the gene matches: 2. CDR1 SQVTM and CDR2 ANQGSEA come from the germline V gene. The CDR3 has 11 residues. CDR3 DNA sequence: TGCAGCGCCGACAGGGACTATGGCTACACCTTC. Encoded protein: CSADRDYGYTF. The complete variable domain, with remaining parts taken from reference TRBV29-1 and TRBJ1-2, reads SAVISQKPSRDICQRGTSLTIQCQVDSQVTMMFWYRQQPGQSLTLIATANQGSEATYESGFVIDKFPISRPNLTFSTLTVSNMSPEDSSIYLCSADRDYGYTFGSGTRLTVV.